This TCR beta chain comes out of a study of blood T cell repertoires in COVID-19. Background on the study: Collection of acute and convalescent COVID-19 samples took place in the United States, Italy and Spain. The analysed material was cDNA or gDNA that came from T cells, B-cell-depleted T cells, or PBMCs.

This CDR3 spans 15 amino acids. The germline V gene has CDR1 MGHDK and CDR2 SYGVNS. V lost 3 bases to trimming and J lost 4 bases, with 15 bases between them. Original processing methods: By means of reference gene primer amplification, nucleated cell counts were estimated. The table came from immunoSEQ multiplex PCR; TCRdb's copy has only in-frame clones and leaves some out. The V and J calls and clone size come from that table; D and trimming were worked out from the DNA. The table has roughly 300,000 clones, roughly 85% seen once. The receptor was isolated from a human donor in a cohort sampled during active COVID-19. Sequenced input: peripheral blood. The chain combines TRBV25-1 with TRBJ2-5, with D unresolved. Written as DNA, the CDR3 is TGTGCCAGCAGTGACGGTTCGCTTGCACTAGAGACCCAGTACTTC. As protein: CASSDGSLALETQYF. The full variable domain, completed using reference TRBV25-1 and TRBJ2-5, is EADIYQTPRYLVIGTGKKITLECSQTMGHDKMYWYQQDPGMELHLIHYSYGVNSTEKGDLSSESTVSRIRTEHFPLTLESARPSHTSQYLCASSDGSLALETQYFGPGTRLLVL.